Listed below are T cell receptor beta chains from one sample, sequenced in a study of blood T cell repertoires in COVID-19. Clones were sequenced by immunoSEQ multiplex PCR, and TCRdb holds only the in-frame ones, with some missing. Among 55,000 to 80,000 clones, about 88% were seen once, and the ten largest hold approximately 10%. Material for sequencing was peripheral blood. The source is a man older than 75 with acute or convalescent COVID-19. Both conserved end residues are part of each CDR3. The D gene is left open where the match is weak. Some rows mark clone size as missing; the rest say once, few, many or name a class of expanded clone.

clone size,V gene,D gene,J gene,CDR3 DNA,CDR3 protein
-,TRBV5-1,-,TRBJ2-3,TGCGCCAGCACCCCCAGGTGGGAGGGCACAGATACGCAGTATTTT,CASTPRWEGTDTQYF
once,TRBV7-2,TRBD1,TRBJ1-1,TGTGCCAGCAGCGCCGACAGGGGGAACACTGAAGCTTTCTTT,CASSADRGNTEAFF
-,TRBV19,-,TRBJ1-5,TGTGCCAGTAGCAGGACAGACAATCAGCCCCAGCATTTT,CASSRTDNQPQHF
-,TRBV5-4,TRBD1,TRBJ2-7,TGTGCCAGCAGCCGGGACAGGGGCTTCTCCTACGAGCAGTACTTC,CASSRDRGFSYEQYF
-,TRBV6-6,TRBD1,TRBJ1-5,TGTGCCAGCAGTTACGATGGACAGGGATATCAGCCCCAGCATTTT,CASSYDGQGYQPQHF
-,TRBV5-1,TRBD1,TRBJ1-2,TGCGCCAGCAGCTTAGGGGGACAGCCCTATGGCTACACCTTC,CASSLGGQPYGYTF
-,TRBV30,TRBD1,TRBJ2-7,TGTGCCTGGAACAAGGGACAGGCCCCCTACGAGCAGTACTTC,CAWNKGQAPYEQYF
-,TRBV7-9,-,TRBJ1-6,TGTGCCAGCAGCCCCCACCAGGCCTCACTCCACTTT,CASSPHQASLHF
-,TRBV4-2,-,TRBJ1-3,TGTGCCAGCAGCCAAGTGGAGGGTGGCGGGAGGGCCTCTGCTGGAAACACCATATATTTT,CASSQVEGGGRASAGNTIYF
-,TRBV27,-,TRBJ2-7,TGTGCCAGCAGTCCTAACAGGGTCTCCTACGAGCAGTACTTC,CASSPNRVSYEQYF
once,TRBV10-1,-,TRBJ1-3,TGCGCCAGCAGTGAAGACGGGGAAACTGGAAACACCATATATTTT,CASSEDGETGNTIYF
once,TRBV20-1,TRBD2,TRBJ2-7,TGCAGTGCTAGTGGTAGCGGGCTCATTCTAGACGAGCAGTACTTC,CSASGSGLILDEQYF
-,TRBV3-1/TRBV3-2,-,TRBJ1-4,TGTGCCAGCAGCCCCCACCGCCAGGGAGGTGAAAAACTGTTTTTT,CASSPHRQGGEKLFF
-,TRBV7-8,-,TRBJ1-2,TGTGCCAGCAGCTTAGGAACCCAGGGTGCCTCCTATGGCTACACCTTC,CASSLGTQGASYGYTF
once,TRBV5-1,TRBD2,TRBJ2-7,TGCGCCAGCAGCTTGGTACCTAGCGGGAGCTACGAGCAGTACTTC,CASSLVPSGSYEQYF
-,TRBV21-1,-,TRBJ2-3,TGTGCCAGCCTTGGCACAGATACGCAGTATTTT,CASLGTDTQYF
-,TRBV9,TRBD2,TRBJ2-3,TGTGCCAGCAGCGTAGGACTAGCGGGGGCCGGTCTTCCGGATACGCAGTATTTT,CASSVGLAGAGLPDTQYF
-,TRBV6-1,-,TRBJ1-2,TGTGCCAGCAGTGAAGTATCCCACTATGGCTACACCTTC,CASSEVSHYGYTF
-,TRBV4-1,-,TRBJ2-5,TGCGCCAGCAGCCAAGAGGGGGGACAGACCCAGTACTTC,CASSQEGGQTQYF
-,TRBV2,-,TRBJ1-5,TGTGCCAGCAGTGACGGGCAGCCCCAGCATTTT,CASSDGQPQHF
-,TRBV6-2/TRBV6-3,TRBD2,TRBJ2-5,TGTGCCAGCAGTTGGGGGGGGTGGTCGGTCGGGGAGACCCAGTACTTC,CASSWGGWSVGETQYF
-,TRBV11-3,TRBD2,TRBJ2-1,TGTGCCAGCAGCCGAACTAGCGGGAGAGGGAATGAGCAGTTCTTC,CASSRTSGRGNEQFF
-,TRBV19,-,TRBJ2-2,TGTGCCAGTAGTACCCGACATTTCCCCGGGGAGCTGTTTTTT,CASSTRHFPGELFF
-,TRBV25-1,TRBD2,TRBJ2-3,TGTGCCAGCAGTGCTAGCGGGAGTTCCACAGATACGCAGTATTTT,CASSASGSSTDTQYF
-,TRBV2,-,TRBJ1-2,TGTGCCAGCAGTGAAGCGCGGGGGACATTTAACTATGGCTACACCTTC,CASSEARGTFNYGYTF
-,TRBV2,-,TRBJ1-1,TGTGCCAGCAATCGGGAGTTGAACACTGAAGCTTTCTTT,CASNRELNTEAFF
-,TRBV19,-,TRBJ1-2,TGTGCCAGTAGTATAAGACAGGATGGCTACACCTTC,CASSIRQDGYTF
-,TRBV14,-,TRBJ1-1,TGTGCCAGCAGCCTGACTGGCCTCACGGGGGATAAAAAAATGAACACTGAAGCTTTCTTT,CASSLTGLTGDKKMNTEAFF
-,TRBV6-6,-,TRBJ1-1,TGTGCCAGCAGAGAATACAATTCGAACACTGAAGCTTTCTTT,CASREYNSNTEAFF
-,TRBV5-1,-,TRBJ1-6,TGCGCCAGCACCCCAACCGGATTCGGGAATTCACCCCTCCACTTT,CASTPTGFGNSPLHF
-,TRBV29-1,-,TRBJ1-2,TGCAGCGTTTTGGAGGCCGCGCGCGGCTACACCTTC,CSVLEAARGYTF